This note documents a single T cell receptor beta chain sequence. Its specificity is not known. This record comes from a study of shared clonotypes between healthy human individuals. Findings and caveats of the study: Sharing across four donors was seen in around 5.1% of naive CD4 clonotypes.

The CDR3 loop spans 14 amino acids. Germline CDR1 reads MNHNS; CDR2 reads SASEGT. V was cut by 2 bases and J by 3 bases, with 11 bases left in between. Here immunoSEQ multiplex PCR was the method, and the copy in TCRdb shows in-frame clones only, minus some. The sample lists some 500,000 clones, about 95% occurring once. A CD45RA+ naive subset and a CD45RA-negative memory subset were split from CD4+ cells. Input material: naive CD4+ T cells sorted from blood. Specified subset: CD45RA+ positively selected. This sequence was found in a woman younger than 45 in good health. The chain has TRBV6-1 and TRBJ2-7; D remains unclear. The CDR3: CASSEFVKNYEQYF. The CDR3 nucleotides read TGTGCCAGCAGTGAATTTGTCAAAAACTACGAGCAGTACTTC.